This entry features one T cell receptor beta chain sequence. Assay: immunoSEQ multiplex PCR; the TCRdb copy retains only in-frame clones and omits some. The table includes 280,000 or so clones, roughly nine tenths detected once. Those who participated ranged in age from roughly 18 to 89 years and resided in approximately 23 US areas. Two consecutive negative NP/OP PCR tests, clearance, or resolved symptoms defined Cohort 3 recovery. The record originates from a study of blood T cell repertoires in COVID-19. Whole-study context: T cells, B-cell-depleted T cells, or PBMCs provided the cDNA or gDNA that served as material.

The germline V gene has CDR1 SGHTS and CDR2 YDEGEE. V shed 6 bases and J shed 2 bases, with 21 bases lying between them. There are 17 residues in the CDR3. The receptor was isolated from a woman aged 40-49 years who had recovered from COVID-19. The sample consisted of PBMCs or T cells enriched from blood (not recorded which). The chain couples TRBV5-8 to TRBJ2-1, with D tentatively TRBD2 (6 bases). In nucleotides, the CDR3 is TGTGCCAGCAACCTCAATTCCTGGGGGGTTACCTACAATGAGCAGTTCTTC. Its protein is CASNLNSWGVTYNEQFF. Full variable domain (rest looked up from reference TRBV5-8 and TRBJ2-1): EAGVTQSPTHLIKTRGQQATLRCSPISGHTSVYWYQQALGLGLQFLLWYDEGEERNRGNFPPRFSGRQFPNYSSELNVNALELEDSALYLCASNLNSWGVTYNEQFFGPGTRLTVL.